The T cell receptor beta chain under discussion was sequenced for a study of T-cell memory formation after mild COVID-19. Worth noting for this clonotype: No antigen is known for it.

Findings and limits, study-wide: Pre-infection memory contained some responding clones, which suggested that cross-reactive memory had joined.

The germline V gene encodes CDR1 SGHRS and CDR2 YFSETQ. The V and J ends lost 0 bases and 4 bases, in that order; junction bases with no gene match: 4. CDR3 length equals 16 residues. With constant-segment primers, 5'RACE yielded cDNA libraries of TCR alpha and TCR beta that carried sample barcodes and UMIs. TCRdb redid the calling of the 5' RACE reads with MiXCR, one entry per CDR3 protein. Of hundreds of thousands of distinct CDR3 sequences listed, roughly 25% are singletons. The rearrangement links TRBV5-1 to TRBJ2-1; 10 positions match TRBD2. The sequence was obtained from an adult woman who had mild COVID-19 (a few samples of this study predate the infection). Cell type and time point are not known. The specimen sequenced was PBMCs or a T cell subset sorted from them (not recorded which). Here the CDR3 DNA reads TGCGCCAGCAGCTTGGACGGTAGCGGGGGGTACAATGAGCAGTTCTTC. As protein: CASSLDGSGGYNEQFF.